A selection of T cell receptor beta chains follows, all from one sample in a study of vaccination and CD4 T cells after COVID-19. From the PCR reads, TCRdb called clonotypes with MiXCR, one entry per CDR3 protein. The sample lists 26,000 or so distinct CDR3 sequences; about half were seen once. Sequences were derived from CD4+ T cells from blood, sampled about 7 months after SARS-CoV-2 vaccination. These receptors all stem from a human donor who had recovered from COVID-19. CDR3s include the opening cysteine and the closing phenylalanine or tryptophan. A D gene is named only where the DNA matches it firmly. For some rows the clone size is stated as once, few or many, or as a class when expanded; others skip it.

CASTHWTEASGKAGELFF	TGTGCCAGCACCCATTGGACGGAGGCTAGCGGGAAGGCCGGGGAGCTGTTTTTT	TRBD2	TRBV12-3/TRBV12-4	.	TRBJ2-2
CSARAGSSYNSPLHF	TGCAGTGCTAGAGCTGGGAGCTCCTATAATTCACCCCTCCACTTT	.	TRBV20-1	.	TRBJ1-6
CSAPLTSGSNDEQYF	TGCAGTGCGCCTCTCACTAGCGGGAGCAACGACGAGCAGTACTTC	TRBD2	TRBV20-1	.	TRBJ2-7
CASSLDPGRNQPQHF	TGTGCCAGCAGCTTAGACCCTGGGAGGAATCAGCCCCAGCATTTT	.	TRBV7-8	.	TRBJ1-5
CASSFGLAPYNEQFF	TGTGCCAGCAGTTTCGGACTAGCCCCCTACAATGAGCAGTTCTTC	TRBD2	TRBV27	.	TRBJ2-1
CASSLERPGTNRYGYTF	TGTGCCAGCAGCTTAGAAAGACCGGGGACCAATCGCTATGGCTACACCTTC	.	TRBV7-6	.	TRBJ1-2
CSARNPHPNTEAFF	TGCAGTGCTAGAAATCCACACCCAAACACTGAAGCTTTCTTT	.	TRBV20-1	.	TRBJ1-1
CASSYVTGANYGYTF	TGTGCCAGCAGTTACGTAACAGGGGCTAACTATGGCTACACCTTC	TRBD1	TRBV6-5	few	TRBJ1-2
CSARVPSGSSYNEQFF	TGCAGTGCTAGAGTTCCAAGCGGATCCTCCTACAATGAGCAGTTCTTC	.	TRBV20-1	few	TRBJ2-1
CASSSLGHGQPQHF	TGTGCCAGCAGTTCCTTAGGTCACGGCCAGCCCCAGCATTTT	.	TRBV27	.	TRBJ1-5
CASSRAPGTGRDSEQFF	TGTGCCAGCAGCCGCGCCCCGGGGACAGGGAGGGATTCGGAGCAGTTCTTC	TRBD1	TRBV7-6	.	TRBJ2-1
CASSKREPQETQYF	TGTGCCAGCAGCAAGCGGGAGCCCCAAGAGACCCAGTACTTC	TRBD2	TRBV7-2	few	TRBJ2-5
CASSSQNRLAGFGEQFF	TGTGCCAGCAGCTCCCAAAACCGGCTAGCGGGATTCGGTGAGCAGTTCTTC	TRBD2	TRBV7-6	few	TRBJ2-1
CASSLQAGRTDTQYF	TGTGCCAGTAGTCTACAAGCGGGCCGCACAGATACGCAGTATTTT	.	TRBV19	.	TRBJ2-3
CASSQAVGSYEQYF	TGCGCCAGCAGCCAAGCGGTCGGCTCCTACGAGCAGTACTTC	.	TRBV4-1	.	TRBJ2-7
CASSVPRGGHQPQHF	TGTGCCAGCAGTGTCCCTCGGGGGGGCCATCAGCCCCAGCATTTT	.	TRBV6-1	few	TRBJ1-5
CASSLSSIGRNEQFF	TGTGCCAGCAGCTTATCGAGTATTGGACGCAATGAGCAGTTCTTC	.	TRBV7-3	.	TRBJ2-1
CASSMGPTYEQYF	TGTGCCAGCAGCATGGGACCTACTTACGAGCAGTACTTC	.	TRBV7-9	.	TRBJ2-7
CSALAVDTQYF	TGCAGTGCCCTGGCCGTAGATACGCAGTATTTT	.	TRBV20-1	.	TRBJ2-3
CASSFSTRANTEAFF	TGTGCCAGCAGTTTTTCGACGCGGGCGAACACTGAAGCTTTCTTT	.	TRBV28	.	TRBJ1-1
CASSLPNTEAFF	TGTGCCAGCAGTTTACCTAACACTGAAGCTTTCTTT	.	TRBV28	.	TRBJ1-1
CATSEPQGREGPNEQFF	TGTGCCACCAGTGAACCCCAAGGGCGGGAGGGCCCCAATGAGCAGTTCTTC	TRBD2	TRBV24-1	.	TRBJ2-1
CASRAGGQDTQYF	TGTGCCAGCAGGGCGGGGGGGCAAGATACGCAGTATTTT	TRBD2	TRBV7-9	.	TRBJ2-3
CASSDSGASTDTQYF	TGCGCCAGCAGCGATAGCGGAGCTAGCACAGATACGCAGTATTTT	.	TRBV10-1	.	TRBJ2-3
CASSSRQGANTEAFF	TGTGCCAGCAGCTCTCGACAGGGGGCGAACACTGAAGCTTTCTTT	TRBD1	TRBV7-6	.	TRBJ1-1
CASSPGPGQRTGELFF	TGTGCCAGCAGCCCAGGTCCGGGACAGCGCACCGGGGAGCTGTTTTTT	TRBD1	TRBV7-9	.	TRBJ2-2